This TCR beta chain was sequenced during a study of spatial heterogeneity in lung cancer. Germline values: CDR1 MNHEY, CDR2 SVGAGI. The CDR3 is made up of 16 amino acids. Time point of the sample: sample taken at primary tumor resection. The authors sequenced whole RNA from tumor, nontumor lung or frozen PBMC without sorting. The donors were 55 to 85 patients with non-small cell lung cancer that was early-stage and untreated. Each TCR cDNA molecule carried a unique molecular identifier. TCRdb reanalysed the 5' RACE reads using MiXCR and keeps one entry per CDR3 protein. The repertoire holds approximately 52,000 distinct CDR3 sequences, under 7.5% seen once, with less than 3.5% in the top ten. General study findings and limits: More often at tumor resection than at routine follow-up, ubiquitous expanded tumor TCRs were detected in the blood.

With respect to this clonotype: Its cognate antigen is unknown. Mismatch with germline at one junction end may stem from a read error.

J is TRBJ1-1 and V is TRBV6-5; 9 bases line up with TRBD1. The source of this sequence is a female donor with early-stage non-small cell lung cancer. The sample was PBMCs, taken at surgery. In DNA, the CDR3 is TGTGCCAGTAGTTATCGAGGGACAGGGAGAACTACTGAAGCTTTCTTT. It encodes CASSYRGTGRTTEAFF.